This is a list of T cell receptor beta chains from one sample in a study of immune characterization of retroperitoneal liposarcoma. From the PCR reads, TCRdb called clonotypes with MiXCR, one entry per CDR3 protein. This sample yields 2,400 or so distinct CDR3 sequences, of which 49% are seen a single time; less than 70% belongs to the top ten. Sequencing was carried out using tumor tissue. All receptors come from a female donor with retroperitoneal liposarcoma. CDR3s include the opening cysteine and the closing phenylalanine or tryptophan. Each record gives: V gene, J gene, clone size, D gene, CDR3 DNA, CDR3 protein. The D gene is left open where the match is weak. A clone size is listed for some rows: how often the clone was seen (once, few, many), or a class if it is expanded.

TRBV7-8	TRBJ2-1	NA	NA	TGTGCCAGCAGCCCACGCAACAGACCTAAGCTCGATGAGCAGTTCTTC	CASSPRNRPKLDEQFF
TRBV6-1	TRBJ2-1	NA	NA	TGTGCCAGCAGCTTTAGCGGTAACTACAATGAGCAGTTCTTC	CASSFSGNYNEQFF
TRBV6-1	TRBJ2-3	few	NA	TGTGCCAGCACCGGAACGACTAGTACGCAGTATTTT	CASTGTTSTQYF
TRBV7-9	TRBJ2-7	NA	NA	TGTGCCAGCAGCTTAGTTTCCGCGGGTGGTGCGGAGCAGTACTTC	CASSLVSAGGAEQYF
TRBV6-1	TRBJ2-7	few	TRBD2	TGTGCCAGCAGTGTAGTCGGAGCGGGAGGGGGGCACGAGCAGTACTTC	CASSVVGAGGGHEQYF
TRBV7-2	TRBJ1-2	NA	TRBD1	TGTGCCAGCAGCTCCGCCGGACAGGGGGTTTCGCGGACTAGTGGCTACACCTTC	CASSSAGQGVSRTSGYTF
TRBV6-4	TRBJ2-7	NA	NA	TGTGCCAGCAGTGAAAATCCCTCCTACGAGCAGTACTTC	CASSENPSYEQYF
TRBV12-3/TRBV12-4	TRBJ2-7	NA	NA	TGTGCCAGCAGTTTCAGGACAGCCGTCCAAAGTGAGCAGTACTTC	CASSFRTAVQSEQYF
TRBV6-1	TRBJ2-5	NA	TRBD2	TGTGCCTATGCTTGGACTAGCGGGACCCAAGAGACCCAGTACTTC	CAYAWTSGTQETQYF
TRBV6-5	TRBJ2-2	NA	TRBD2	TGTGCCAGCAGTTACGTAGCGGGGGGAACCGGGGAGCTGTTTTTT	CASSYVAGGTGELFF
TRBV7-2	TRBJ2-4	NA	TRBD2	TGTGCCAGCAGCTTAGTTCAGCGGGAGGTTGAGCAGTACTTC	CASSLVQREVEQYF
TRBV6-5	TRBJ2-1	once	TRBD2	TGTGCCAGCAGTCGACTGGGCGGGGGGTCGAATGAGCAGTTCTTC	CASSRLGGGSNEQFF
TRBV27	TRBJ2-3	NA	TRBD2	TGTGCCAGCAGTTTAGGACTAGCGACGGCGGCAGATACGCAGTATTTT	CASSLGLATAADTQYF
TRBV10-1	TRBJ2-7	few	TRBD2	TGCGCCAGCAGTCCGAGCGGGAGCGGCGAGCAGTACTTC	CASSPSGSGEQYF
TRBV7-2	TRBJ2-7	medium-sized	NA	TGTGCCAGCAGCTTAGATGGATCCTTGGAGCAGTACTTC	CASSLDGSLEQYF
TRBV6-1	TRBJ2-7	NA	NA	TGTGCCAGCAGTGAAGTAGGGGACGAGCAGTACTTC	CASSEVGDEQYF
TRBV12-3/TRBV12-4	TRBJ2-1	NA	TRBD2	TGTGCCAGCAGCCGGACTAGCTGGGAGCAGTTCTTC	CASSRTSWEQFF
TRBV12-3/TRBV12-4	TRBJ2-5	NA	TRBD2	TGTGCCAGCAGCTCGGGACTAGCGGGACAGGGAGAGACCCAGTACTTC	CASSSGLAGQGETQYF
TRBV6-1	TRBJ1-5	NA	NA	TGTGCCAGCAGTGGGTTAGGGGAACCGAATCAGCCCCAGAATTTT	CASSGLGEPNQPQNF
TRBV6-1	TRBJ2-1	NA	NA	TGTGCCAGCATTAACCAGGGGCTAGCGACGAATGAGCAGTTCTTC	CASINQGLATNEQFF
TRBV10-1	TRBJ2-1	NA	NA	TGCGCCAGCAGTGAATCCCGGGAAAGGGGGCAGTTCTTC	CASSESRERGQFF
TRBV7-2	TRBJ2-5	large	NA	TGTGCCAGCAGCCCCTCGGGCAGTACGGAGACCCAGTACTTC	CASSPSGSTETQYF